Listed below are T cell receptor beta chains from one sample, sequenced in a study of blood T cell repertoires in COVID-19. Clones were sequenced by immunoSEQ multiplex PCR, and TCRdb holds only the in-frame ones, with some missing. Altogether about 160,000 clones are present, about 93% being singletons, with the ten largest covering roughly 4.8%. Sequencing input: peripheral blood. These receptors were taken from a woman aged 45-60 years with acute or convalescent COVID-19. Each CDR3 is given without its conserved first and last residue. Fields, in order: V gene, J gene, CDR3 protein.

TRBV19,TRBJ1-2,AIRGRGIYGYT
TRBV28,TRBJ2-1,ASSSRTGSISYNEQF
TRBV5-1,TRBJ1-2,ASSFSTGAPFL
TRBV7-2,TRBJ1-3,ASSLGAGVGVWNTIY
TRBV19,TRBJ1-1,ASRVPGLTEAF
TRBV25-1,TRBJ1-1,ASSFMNTEAF
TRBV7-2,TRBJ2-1,ASSLGSGRIYNEQF
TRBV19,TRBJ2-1,ASSILPGLVDEQF
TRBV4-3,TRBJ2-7,ASSLTHEGEGYEQY
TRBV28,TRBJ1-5,ASTKDRGWSQPQH
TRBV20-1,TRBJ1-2,SAGQGDGYT
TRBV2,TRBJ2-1,ASSEGASGSDEQF
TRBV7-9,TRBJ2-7,ASSPSNYEQY
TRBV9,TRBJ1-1,ASSVEDRRTEAF
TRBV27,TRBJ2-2,ASSLEPPALGSAGELF
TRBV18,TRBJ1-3,ASSPPGTASGNTIY
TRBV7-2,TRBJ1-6,ASSLEGWALGSPLH
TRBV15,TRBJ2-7,ATSRDTVGPFRYEQY
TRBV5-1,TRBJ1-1,ASSPSPGGTEAF
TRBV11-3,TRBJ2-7,ASSLFDRNKLDEQY
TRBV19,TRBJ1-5,ASAGQTNQPQH
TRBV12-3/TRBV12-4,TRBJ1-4,ASSLAMAEKLF
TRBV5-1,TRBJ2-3,ASSSGGAFSDTQY
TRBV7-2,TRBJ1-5,ASSLTSQPQH
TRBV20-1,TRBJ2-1,SPSGSGRLPNEQF
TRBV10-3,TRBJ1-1,AISEKEGDTEAF
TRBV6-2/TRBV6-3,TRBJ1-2,ASSSPQTGFQANYGYT
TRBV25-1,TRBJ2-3,ATRTPPDTQY
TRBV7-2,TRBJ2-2,ASSYGLFPPGELF
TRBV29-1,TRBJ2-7,SAQAEGDEQY
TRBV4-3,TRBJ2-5,ASSDGTGRETQY
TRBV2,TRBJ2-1,ASFGLAGVNEQF
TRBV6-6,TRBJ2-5,ASKQGAPGETQY
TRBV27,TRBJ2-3,ASSAMTASSTDTQY
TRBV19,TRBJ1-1,ASSYHRTEAF
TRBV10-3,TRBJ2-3,AISDSGGSTDTQY
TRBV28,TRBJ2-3,ASSGAGGTDTQY
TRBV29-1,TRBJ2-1,SVVLSGGYNEQF
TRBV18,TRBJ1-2,ASSPDTAANYGYT
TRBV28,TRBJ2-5,ASSQTPPGKGETQY
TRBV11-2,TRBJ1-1,ASSHGTGGPEAF
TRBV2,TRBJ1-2,ASREGQSGYT
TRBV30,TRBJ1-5,AWSEAGVQPQH
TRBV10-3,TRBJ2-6,ASIDGFSGANVLT
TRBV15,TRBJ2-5,ATSRGQGAKETQY
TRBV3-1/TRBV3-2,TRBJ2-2,ASSQVTGTGELF
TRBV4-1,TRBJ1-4,ASSQGLGTGEEKLF
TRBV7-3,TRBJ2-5,ASSTGLGETQY
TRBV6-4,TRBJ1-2,ASNGGENYGYT
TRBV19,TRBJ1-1,ASSMGGTEAF
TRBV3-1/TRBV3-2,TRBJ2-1,ASSRGLAGVYEQF
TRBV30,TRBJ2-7,AWSVGFRDEQY
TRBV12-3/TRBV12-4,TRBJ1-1,ASSSDSRIAF
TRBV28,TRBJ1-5,ASGVQPQH
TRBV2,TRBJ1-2,ASTDRGIYGYT
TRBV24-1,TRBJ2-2,ATARNTGELF
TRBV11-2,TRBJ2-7,ASSPGVPYEQY